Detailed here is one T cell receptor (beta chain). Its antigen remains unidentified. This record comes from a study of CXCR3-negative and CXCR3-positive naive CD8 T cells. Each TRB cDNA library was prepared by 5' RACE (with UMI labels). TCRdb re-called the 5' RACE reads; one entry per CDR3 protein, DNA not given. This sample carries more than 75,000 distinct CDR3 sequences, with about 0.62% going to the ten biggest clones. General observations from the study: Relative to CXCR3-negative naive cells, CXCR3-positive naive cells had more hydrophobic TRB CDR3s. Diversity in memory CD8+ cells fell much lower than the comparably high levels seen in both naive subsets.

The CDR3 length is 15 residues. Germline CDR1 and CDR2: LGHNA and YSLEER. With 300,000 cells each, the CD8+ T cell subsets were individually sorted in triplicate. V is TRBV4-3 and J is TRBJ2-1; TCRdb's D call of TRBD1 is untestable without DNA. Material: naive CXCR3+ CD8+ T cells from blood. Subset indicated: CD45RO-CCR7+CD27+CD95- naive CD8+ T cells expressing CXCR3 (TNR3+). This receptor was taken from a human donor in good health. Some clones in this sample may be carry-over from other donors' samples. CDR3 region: CASSQGGGRGNEQFF.